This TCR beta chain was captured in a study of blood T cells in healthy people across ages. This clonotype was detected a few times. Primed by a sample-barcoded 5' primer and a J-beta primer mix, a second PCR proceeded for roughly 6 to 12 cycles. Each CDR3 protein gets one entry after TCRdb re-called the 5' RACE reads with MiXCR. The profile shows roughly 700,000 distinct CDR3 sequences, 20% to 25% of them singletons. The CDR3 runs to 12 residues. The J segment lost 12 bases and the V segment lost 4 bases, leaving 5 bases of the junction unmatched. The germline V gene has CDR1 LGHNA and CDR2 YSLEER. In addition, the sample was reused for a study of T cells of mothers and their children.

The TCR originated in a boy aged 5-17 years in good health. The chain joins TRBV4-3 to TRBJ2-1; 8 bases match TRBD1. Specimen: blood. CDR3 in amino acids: CASSRQGMGQFF. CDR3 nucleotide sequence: TGCGCCAGCAGCCGACAGGGGATGGGGCAGTTCTTC.